The rows below give T cell receptor beta chains drawn from one sample of a study of HIV-infected patients and healthy controls. MiXCR was run by TCRdb on the 5' RACE reads, yielding one entry per CDR3 protein. Of approximately 11,000 distinct CDR3 sequences listed, approximately 9.1% are singletons. Specimen: blood, collected before antiretroviral therapy. All receptors come from an adult with HIV infection. The donor label of this sample is uncertain. Both conserved end residues are part of each CDR3. A D gene is named only where the DNA matches it firmly. The listing skips clone size in some rows; elsewhere it reads once, few, many or a size class.

abundance,d_gene,j_gene,v_gene,CDR3aa,CDR3nt
few,NA,TRBJ2-7,TRBV12-3/TRBV12-4,CASSWAPGGPYEQYF,TGTGCCAGCAGTTGGGCGCCGGGGGGCCCCTACGAGCAGTACTTC
many,TRBD1,TRBJ1-2,TRBV20-1,CSAIQGQVEGYTF,TGCAGTGCTATACAGGGGCAGGTGGAAGGCTACACCTTC
NA,NA,TRBJ2-2,TRBV7-2,CASNPPNTGELFF,TGTGCCAGCAATCCACCGAACACCGGGGAGCTGTTTTTT
many,NA,TRBJ1-2,TRBV9,CASSPDLGETNYGYTF,TGTGCCAGCAGCCCGGATTTGGGGGAGACCAACTATGGCTACACCTTC
many,TRBD2,TRBJ2-5,TRBV11-3,CASSLLGLGQETQYF,TGTGCCAGCAGCTTACTTGGACTAGGACAAGAGACCCAGTACTTC
NA,NA,TRBJ1-1,TRBV18,CASSPPEGIPHTEAFF,TGTGCCAGCTCACCACCTGAAGGAATCCCACACACTGAAGCTTTCTTT
many,NA,TRBJ2-3,TRBV7-8,CASSSGLVNTDTQYF,TGTGCCAGCAGCTCGGGACTTGTCAACACAGATACGCAGTATTTT
many,TRBD1,TRBJ1-6,TRBV6-1,CASSGQGAFGNSPLHF,TGTGCCAGCAGTGGTCAGGGGGCATTCGGTAATTCACCCCTCCACTTT
many,NA,TRBJ1-1,TRBV12-3/TRBV12-4,CASSYKIWPEAFF,TGTGCCAGCAGTTACAAAATCTGGCCTGAAGCTTTCTTT
many,NA,TRBJ2-3,TRBV7-2,CASSLASGPPGGQYF,TGTGCCAGCAGCTTAGCGAGCGGGCCCCCGGGCGGGCAGTATTTT
few,NA,TRBJ2-7,TRBV10-1,CASSDEYGPGYEQYF,TGCGCCAGCAGTGATGAGTACGGTCCGGGGTACGAGCAGTACTTC
many,NA,TRBJ1-1,TRBV6-5,CASLRSSGNTEAFF,TGTGCCAGCCTCAGATCCTCGGGGAACACTGAAGCTTTCTTT
medium-sized,TRBD1,TRBJ1-2,TRBV3-1,CASSQVQGAYGYTF,TGTGCCAGCAGCCAAGTGCAGGGGGCCTATGGCTACACCTTC
many,NA,TRBJ1-1,TRBV29-1,CSVVRGNTEAFF,TGCAGCGTTGTCCGGGGCAACACTGAAGCTTTCTTT
many,NA,TRBJ2-3,TRBV6-2/TRBV6-3,CASSYRIQADTQYF,TGTGCCAGCAGTTACCGCATCCAGGCAGATACGCAGTATTTT
NA,NA,TRBJ1-2,TRBV24-1,CATSDPGLDYGYTF,TGTGCCACCAGTGATCCCGGTTTGGACTATGGCTACACCTTC
NA,NA,TRBJ2-1,TRBV6-1,CASSLSVGSSYNEQFF,TGTGCCAGCAGTCTTTCTGTTGGGAGCTCCTACAATGAGCAGTTCTTC
NA,TRBD1,TRBJ1-2,TRBV2,CASSDGQGWSSVDGYTF,TGTGCCAGCAGTGACGGACAGGGGTGGTCATCGGTAGATGGCTACACCTTC
medium-sized,NA,TRBJ2-3,TRBV29-1,CSVEWRGSDTQYF,TGCAGCGTTGAATGGCGGGGTAGCGATACGCAGTATTTT
few,NA,TRBJ1-1,TRBV7-8,CASSLMENTEAFF,TGTGCCAGCAGCTTAATGGAGAACACTGAAGCTTTCTTT
NA,NA,TRBJ2-4,TRBV19,CASTPTGFQNIQYF,TGTGCCAGTACCCCAACGGGATTTCAAAACATTCAGTACTTC
few,NA,TRBJ1-2,TRBV13,CASSPLSGAPDANYGYTF,TGTGCCAGCAGCCCACTTTCGGGGGCCCCAGATGCTAACTATGGCTACACCTTC
many,NA,TRBJ2-1,TRBV7-3,CASSLTVSGTYNEQFF,TGTGCCAGCAGCTTAACTGTGTCGGGGACTTACAATGAGCAGTTCTTC
NA,TRBD1,TRBJ2-7,TRBV6-6,CASSTPGTAYEQYF,TGTGCCAGCAGTACCCCCGGGACAGCATACGAGCAGTACTTC
many,NA,TRBJ1-5,TRBV2,CASRPDSNQPQHF,TGTGCCAGCAGACCTGACAGTAATCAGCCCCAGCATTTT
NA,NA,TRBJ2-1,TRBV5-4,CASSRLTDNEQFF,TGTGCCAGCAGCCGACTCACAGACAATGAGCAGTTCTTC
medium-sized,NA,TRBJ1-5,TRBV12-3/TRBV12-4,CASSLGQADQPQHF,TGTGCCAGCAGTTTAGGGCAGGCTGATCAGCCCCAGCATTTT
many,TRBD1,TRBJ1-5,TRBV6-2/TRBV6-3,CASSSQGAPSNQPQHF,TGTGCCAGCAGTTCACAGGGGGCGCCGAGCAATCAGCCCCAGCATTTT
NA,TRBD1,TRBJ1-6,TRBV20-1,CSAGTATSPLHF,TGCAGTGCTGGGACAGCAACATCACCCCTCCACTTT
many,TRBD1,TRBJ2-5,TRBV5-1,CASSPPGQGETQYF,TGCGCCAGCAGCCCCCCGGGACAGGGGGAGACCCAGTACTTC
many,NA,TRBJ2-1,TRBV20-1,CSATRLVTNEQFF,TGCAGTGCTACTAGACTAGTCACCAATGAGCAGTTCTTC
NA,TRBD2,TRBJ2-5,TRBV5-1,CASSWTEAGGETQYF,TGCGCCAGCAGCTGGACGGAAGCGGGGGGAGAGACCCAGTACTTC
many,NA,TRBJ1-5,TRBV24-1,CATRSRGYSNQPQHF,TGTGCCACCAGGAGCAGGGGTTATAGCAATCAGCCCCAGCATTTT
many,TRBD1,TRBJ1-1,TRBV11-2,CASSSRTGGGTEAFF,TGTGCCAGCAGCTCTCGGACAGGGGGCGGCACTGAAGCTTTCTTT
few,NA,TRBJ2-6,TRBV6-2/TRBV6-3,CASSYSGANVLTF,TGTGCCAGCAGTTATTCTGGGGCCAACGTCCTGACTTTC
many,TRBD2,TRBJ2-1,TRBV19,CASAGLADDYNEQFF,TGTGCCAGTGCGGGACTAGCGGATGACTACAATGAGCAGTTCTTC
many,NA,TRBJ2-1,TRBV27,CASSPRRSGGEQFF,TGTGCCAGCAGTCCCCGGAGGTCCGGGGGTGAGCAGTTCTTC
many,NA,TRBJ2-7,TRBV6-5,CASARRSSYEQYF,TGTGCCAGCGCTCGGAGAAGCTCCTACGAGCAGTACTTC
many,NA,TRBJ2-5,TRBV7-3,CASSLTPNYQETQYF,TGTGCCAGCAGCTTAACACCCAACTACCAAGAGACCCAGTACTTC
few,TRBD2,TRBJ2-1,TRBV11-2,CASSLTSGSNEQFF,TGTGCCAGCAGCTTAACTAGCGGGAGCAATGAGCAGTTCTTC
many,NA,TRBJ2-3,TRBV7-2,CASSPRGTSTDTQYF,TGTGCCAGCAGCCCCCGGGGGACTAGCACAGATACGCAGTATTTT
many,TRBD1,TRBJ1-5,TRBV11-2,CASSLGQGGGQPQHF,TGTGCCAGCAGCTTAGGACAGGGAGGTGGTCAGCCCCAGCATTTT
many,TRBD2,TRBJ2-5,TRBV7-2,CASSSRGGFQETQYF,TGTGCCAGCAGCTCTCGCGGGGGTTTCCAAGAGACCCAGTACTTC
few,TRBD1,TRBJ2-2,TRBV20-1,CSARQGSVTGELFF,TGCAGTGCGAGACAGGGATCGGTCACCGGGGAGCTGTTTTTT
many,NA,TRBJ2-7,TRBV5-6,CASSLGISYEQYF,TGTGCCAGCAGCTTAGGCATCTCCTACGAGCAGTACTTC
many,NA,TRBJ2-7,TRBV7-2,CASSLGRTYEQYF,TGTGCCAGCAGCTTAGGACGGACCTACGAGCAGTACTTC
NA,NA,TRBJ2-3,TRBV6-5,CASSYSGVTDTQYF,TGTGCCAGCAGTTACTCCGGAGTCACAGATACGCAGTATTTT
many,NA,TRBJ2-3,TRBV7-2,CASSPQGSTDTQYF,TGTGCCAGCAGCCCACAGGGAAGCACAGATACGCAGTATTTT
few,TRBD1,TRBJ2-7,TRBV27,CASSLWGTGNEQYF,TGTGCCAGCAGTTTATGGGGGACAGGAAACGAGCAGTACTTC
medium-sized,TRBD1,TRBJ1-1,TRBV6-5,CASRAYRGKGAFF,TGTGCCAGCAGAGCTTACAGGGGTAAAGGCGCTTTCTTT
NA,NA,TRBJ1-1,TRBV7-9,CASSWETNTEAFF,TGTGCCAGCAGCTGGGAGACCAACACTGAAGCTTTCTTT
medium-sized,TRBD1,TRBJ2-7,TRBV7-9,CASSERTGWYEQYF,TGTGCCAGCAGCGAAAGGACAGGCTGGTACGAGCAGTACTTC
medium-sized,NA,TRBJ1-5,TRBV11-1,CASSLTPDPNQPQHF,TGTGCCAGCAGCTTGACACCGGACCCCAATCAGCCCCAGCATTTT
NA,NA,TRBJ2-2,TRBV6-1,CASSNTGPRELFF,TGTGCCAGCAGTAACACAGGCCCCCGGGAGCTGTTTTTT